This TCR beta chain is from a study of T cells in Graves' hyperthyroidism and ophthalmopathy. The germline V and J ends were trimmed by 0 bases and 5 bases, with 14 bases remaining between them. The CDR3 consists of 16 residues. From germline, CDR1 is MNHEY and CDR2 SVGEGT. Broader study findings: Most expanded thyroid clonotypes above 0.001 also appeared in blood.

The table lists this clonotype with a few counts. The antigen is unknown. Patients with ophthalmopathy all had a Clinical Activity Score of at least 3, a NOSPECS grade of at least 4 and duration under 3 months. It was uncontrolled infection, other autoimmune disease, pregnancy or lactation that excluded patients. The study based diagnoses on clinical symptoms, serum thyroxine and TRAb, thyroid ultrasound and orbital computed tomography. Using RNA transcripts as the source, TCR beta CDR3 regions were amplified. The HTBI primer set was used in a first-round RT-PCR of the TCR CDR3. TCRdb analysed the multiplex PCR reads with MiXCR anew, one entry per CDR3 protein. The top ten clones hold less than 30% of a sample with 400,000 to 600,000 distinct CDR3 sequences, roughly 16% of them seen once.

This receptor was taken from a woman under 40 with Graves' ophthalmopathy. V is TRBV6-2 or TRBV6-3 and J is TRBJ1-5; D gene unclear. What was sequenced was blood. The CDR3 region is CASSYSTEETDQPQHF. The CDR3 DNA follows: TGTGCCAGCAGTTACTCTACTGAAGAGACCGATCAGCCCCAGCATTTT.